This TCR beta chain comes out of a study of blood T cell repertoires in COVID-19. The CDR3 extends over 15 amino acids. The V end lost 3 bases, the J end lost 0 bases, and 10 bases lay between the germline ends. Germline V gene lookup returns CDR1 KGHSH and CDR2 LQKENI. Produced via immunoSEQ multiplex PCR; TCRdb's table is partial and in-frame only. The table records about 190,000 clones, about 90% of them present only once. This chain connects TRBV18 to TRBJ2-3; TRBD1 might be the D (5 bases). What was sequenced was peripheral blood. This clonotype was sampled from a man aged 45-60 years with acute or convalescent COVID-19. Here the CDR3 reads CASSPTGPSTDTQYF. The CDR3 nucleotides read TGTGCCAGCTCACCTACAGGCCCTAGCACAGATACGCAGTATTTT.